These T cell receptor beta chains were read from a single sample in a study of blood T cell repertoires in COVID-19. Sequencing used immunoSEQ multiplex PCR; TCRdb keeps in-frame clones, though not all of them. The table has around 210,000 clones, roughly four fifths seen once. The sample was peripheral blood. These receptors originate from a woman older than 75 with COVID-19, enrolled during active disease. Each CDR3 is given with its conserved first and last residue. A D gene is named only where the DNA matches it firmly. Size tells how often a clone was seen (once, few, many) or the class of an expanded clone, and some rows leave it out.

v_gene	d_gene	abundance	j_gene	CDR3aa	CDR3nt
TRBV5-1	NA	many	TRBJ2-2	CASKGGDTGELFF	TGCGCCAGCAAAGGGGGGGACACCGGGGAGCTGTTTTTT
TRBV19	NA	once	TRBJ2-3	CASSSGVLATDTQYF	TGTGCCAGCTCGTCAGGGGTATTAGCCACAGATACGCAGTATTTT
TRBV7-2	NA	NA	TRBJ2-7	CASSLSSYEQYF	TGTGCCAGCAGCCTTAGCTCCTACGAGCAGTACTTC
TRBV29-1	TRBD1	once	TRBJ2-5	CSAGPGTGETQYF	TGCAGCGCCGGACCGGGGACAGGAGAGACCCAGTACTTC
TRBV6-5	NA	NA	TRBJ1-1	CAAQSGRQGKTEAFF	TGTGCCGCTCAAAGCGGTCGGCAGGGGAAAACTGAAGCTTTCTTT
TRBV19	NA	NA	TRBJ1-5	CASIRGDGNQPQHF	TGTGCCAGTATTCGGGGAGATGGCAATCAGCCCCAGCATTTT
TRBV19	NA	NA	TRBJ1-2	CASRVRGYGYTF	TGTGCCAGTAGGGTCAGGGGCTATGGCTACACCTTC
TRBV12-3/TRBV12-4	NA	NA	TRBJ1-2	CASSPGQRGGYTF	TGTGCCAGCAGTCCCGGACAGCGCGGTGGCTACACCTTC
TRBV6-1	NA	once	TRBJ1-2	CASSERGDRPTF	TGTGCCAGCAGTGAAAGAGGTGACAGGCCCACCTTC
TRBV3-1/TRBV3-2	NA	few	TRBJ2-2	CASSPPIATGELFF	TGTGCCAGCAGCCCTCCCATAGCTACCGGGGAGCTGTTTTTT
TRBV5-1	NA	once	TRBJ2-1	CASSLQRGSDEQFF	TGCGCCAGCAGTTTACAAAGGGGCTCGGATGAGCAGTTCTTC
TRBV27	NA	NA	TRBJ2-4	CASSFQGRGIQYF	TGTGCCAGCAGTTTTCAGGGGAGGGGCATTCAGTACTTC
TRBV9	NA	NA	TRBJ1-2	CASSVEPGRGYTF	TGTGCCAGCAGCGTAGAGCCAGGGCGTGGCTACACCTTC
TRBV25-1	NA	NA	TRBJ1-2	CASSDGGRFRGYTF	TGTGCCAGCAGTGACGGGGGGAGGTTCCGTGGCTACACCTTC
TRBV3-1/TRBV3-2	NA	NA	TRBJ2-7	CASSRGPVGGEQYF	TGTGCCAGCAGCCGAGGGCCCGTAGGGGGCGAGCAGTACTTC
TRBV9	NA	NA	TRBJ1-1	CASSVGDTEAFF	TGTGCCAGCAGCGTGGGCGACACTGAAGCTTTCTTT